This T cell receptor (beta chain) was identified in a study of tumor-infiltrating lymphocytes in primary liver carcinoma. Alongside blood RNA obtained from unsorted whole blood, germline DNA was also extracted. CDR3 length: 13 amino acids. Per the germline V gene, CDR1 is LNHDA and CDR2 is SQIVND (reference sequence). The authors made TCR beta cDNA from approximately 500 ng total RNA with a constant-region primer. ARM-PCR, slightly modified, supplied the TCR beta libraries through three nested multiplex PCR rounds. Researchers ran the first two PCR rounds for roughly 10 cycles each with TRBV1-TRBV30 forward primers and a C-beta reverse primer. TCRdb used MiXCR to reprocess the multiplex PCR reads, holding one entry per CDR3 protein. The sample gives about 310,000 distinct CDR3 sequences, approximately 65% of which show up once; roughly 8.9% is in the top ten. A remark on this clonotype: The junction and the germline gene differ at one end; a read error may be behind it.

The source of this sequence is a man aged 40-55 years with primary liver carcinoma and hepatitis B virus infection. This sequence joins TRBV19 and TRBJ1-5; 7 bases are shared with TRBD1. The sequenced sample was peripheral blood. Here the CDR3 reads CTSKGAGNQPQHF. CDR3 bases: TGTACCAGTAAGGGGGCAGGCAATCAGCCCCAGCATTTT.